This T cell receptor (beta chain) is drawn from a study of T cell repertoires in cytomegalovirus infection. The trim removed 6 bases at V and 6 bases at J, leaving 10 bases unmatched. The germline CDR1 and CDR2 sequences are SEHNR and FQNEAQ (reference sequence). The CDR3 has 16 amino acids. This clonotype was picked up a small number of times. The antigen is undetermined. A single record per CDR3 protein comes from TCRdb applying MiXCR to the reads. The sample has 50,000 to 65,000 distinct CDR3 sequences; around 18% are singletons. The genes are TRBV7-9 and TRBJ2-2, with TRBD2 identical over 10 bases. Sequences were derived from CD8+ T cells from cultured PBMCs, sampled from culture after CMV antigen stimulation. The receptor comes from a human donor in good health (CMV status not recorded). Some clones in this sample may be carry-over from other donors' samples. CDR3 loop: CASRPQSGGAAGELFF. The CDR3 DNA reads as TGTGCCAGCAGACCCCAAAGCGGGGGGGCGGCCGGGGAGCTGTTTTTT.